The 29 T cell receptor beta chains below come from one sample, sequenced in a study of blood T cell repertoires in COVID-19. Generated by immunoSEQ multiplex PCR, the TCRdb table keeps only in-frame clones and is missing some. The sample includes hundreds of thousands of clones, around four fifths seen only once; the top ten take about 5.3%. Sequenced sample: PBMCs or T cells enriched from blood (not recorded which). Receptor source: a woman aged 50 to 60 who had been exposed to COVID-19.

The CDR3 reads CASRAGTGYEKLFF. The CDR3 DNA sequence: TGTGCCAGCAGAGCCGGGACAGGCTACGAAAAACTGTTTTTT. The chain recombines TRBV27 with TRBJ1-4; TRBD1 aligns across 8 bases. Germline CDR1 is MNHEY and CDR2 is SMNVEV (reference sequence). V was pared by 6 bases and J by 8 bases, with 8 bases of the junction left unmatched. The CDR3 has 14 residues.

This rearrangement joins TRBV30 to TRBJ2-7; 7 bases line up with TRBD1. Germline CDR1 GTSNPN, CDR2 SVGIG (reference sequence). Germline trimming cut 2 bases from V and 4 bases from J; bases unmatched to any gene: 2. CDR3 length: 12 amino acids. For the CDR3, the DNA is TGTGCCTGGAGTAAACAGGGGTACGAGCAGTACTTC. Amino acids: CAWSKQGYEQYF.

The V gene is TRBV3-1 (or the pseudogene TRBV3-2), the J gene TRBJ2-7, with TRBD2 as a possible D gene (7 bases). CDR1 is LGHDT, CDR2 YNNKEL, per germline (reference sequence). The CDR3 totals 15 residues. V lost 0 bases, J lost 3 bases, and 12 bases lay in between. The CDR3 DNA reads TGTGCCAGCAGCCAAGATCGGGGGGCGAGCTACGAGCAGTACTTC. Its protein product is CASSQDRGASYEQYF.

Here the CDR3 reads CASSAEGRNEKLFF. The CDR3 region has the DNA TGTGCCAGCAGTGCGGAGGGGAGGAATGAAAAACTGTTTTTT. The J gene is TRBJ1-4, the V gene TRBV2, with TRBD1 as a possible D gene (5 bases). Germline CDR1 SNHLY, CDR2 FYNNEI. There are 14 residues in the CDR3. The V end lost 4 bases, the J end lost 5 bases, and 11 bases lay between the germline ends.

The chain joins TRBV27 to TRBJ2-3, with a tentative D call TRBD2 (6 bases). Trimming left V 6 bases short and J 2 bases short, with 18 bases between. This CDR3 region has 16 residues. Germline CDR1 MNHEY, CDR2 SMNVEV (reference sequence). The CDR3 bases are TGTGCCAGCAGCCCTGCGATTGGGGAGGTCACAGATACGCAGTATTTT. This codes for CASSPAIGEVTDTQYF.

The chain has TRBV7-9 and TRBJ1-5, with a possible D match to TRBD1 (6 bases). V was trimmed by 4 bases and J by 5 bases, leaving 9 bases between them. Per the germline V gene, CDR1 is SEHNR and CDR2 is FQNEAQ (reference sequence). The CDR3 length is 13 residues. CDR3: CASSSWTDQPQHF. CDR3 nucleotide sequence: TGTGCCAGCAGCTCCTGGACAGATCAGCCCCAGCATTTT.

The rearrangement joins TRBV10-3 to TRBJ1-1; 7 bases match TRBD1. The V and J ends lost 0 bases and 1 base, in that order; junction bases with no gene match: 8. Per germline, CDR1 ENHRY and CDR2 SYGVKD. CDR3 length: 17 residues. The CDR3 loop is CAISESRSTGPNTEAFF. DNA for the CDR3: TGTGCCATCAGTGAGTCGAGGTCGACAGGGCCGAACACTGAAGCTTTCTTT.

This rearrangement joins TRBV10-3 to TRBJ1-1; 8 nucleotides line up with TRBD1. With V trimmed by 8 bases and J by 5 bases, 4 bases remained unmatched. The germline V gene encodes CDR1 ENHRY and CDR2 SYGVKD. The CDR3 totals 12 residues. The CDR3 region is CAIGRTGTEAFF. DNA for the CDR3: TGTGCCATCGGAAGGACAGGGACTGAAGCTTTCTTT.

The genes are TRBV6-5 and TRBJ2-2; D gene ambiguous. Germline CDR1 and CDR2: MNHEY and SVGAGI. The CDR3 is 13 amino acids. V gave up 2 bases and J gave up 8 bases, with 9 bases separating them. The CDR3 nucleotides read TGTGCCAGCAGTTACCAGGTGGCAGGGGAGCTGTTTTTT. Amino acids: CASSYQVAGELFF.

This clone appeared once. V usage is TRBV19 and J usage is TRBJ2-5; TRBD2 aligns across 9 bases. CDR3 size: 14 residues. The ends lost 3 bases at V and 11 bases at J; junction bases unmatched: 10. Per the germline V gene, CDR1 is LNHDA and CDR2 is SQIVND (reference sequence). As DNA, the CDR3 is TGTGCCAGTAGTATTTCGACTAGCGGATTTAGGCAGTACTTC. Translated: CASSISTSGFRQYF.

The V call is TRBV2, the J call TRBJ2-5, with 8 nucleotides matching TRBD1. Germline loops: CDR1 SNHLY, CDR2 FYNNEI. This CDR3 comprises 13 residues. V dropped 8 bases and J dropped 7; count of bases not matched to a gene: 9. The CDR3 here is CASGGQELATQYF. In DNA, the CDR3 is TGTGCCAGCGGGGGACAGGAATTAGCGACCCAGTACTTC.

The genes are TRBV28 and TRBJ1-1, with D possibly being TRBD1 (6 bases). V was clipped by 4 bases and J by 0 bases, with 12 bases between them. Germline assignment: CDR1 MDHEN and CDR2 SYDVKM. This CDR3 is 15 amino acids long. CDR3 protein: CASSSLTGMNTEAFF. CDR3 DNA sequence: TGTGCCAGCAGTTCCCTTACAGGGATGAACACTGAAGCTTTCTTT. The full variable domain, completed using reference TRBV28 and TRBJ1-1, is DVKVTQSSRYLVKRTGEKVFLECVQDMDHENMFWYRQDPGLGLRLIYFSYDVKMKEKGDIPEGYSVSREKKERFSLILESASTNQTSMYLCASSSLTGMNTEAFFGQGTRLTVV.

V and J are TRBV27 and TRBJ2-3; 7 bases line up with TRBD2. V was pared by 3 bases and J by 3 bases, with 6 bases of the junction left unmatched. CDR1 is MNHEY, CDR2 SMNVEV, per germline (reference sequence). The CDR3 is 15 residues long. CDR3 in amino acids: CASSLRGGGTDTQYF. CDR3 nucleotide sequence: TGTGCCAGCAGTTTGAGGGGCGGGGGTACAGATACGCAGTATTTT.

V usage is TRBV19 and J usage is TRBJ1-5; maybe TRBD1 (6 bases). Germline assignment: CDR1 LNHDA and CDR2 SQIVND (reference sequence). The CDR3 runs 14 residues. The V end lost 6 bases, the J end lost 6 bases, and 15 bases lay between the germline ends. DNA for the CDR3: TGTGCCAGTAGCACAGGGTTCATAGGTCAGCCCCAGCATTTT. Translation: CASSTGFIGQPQHF.

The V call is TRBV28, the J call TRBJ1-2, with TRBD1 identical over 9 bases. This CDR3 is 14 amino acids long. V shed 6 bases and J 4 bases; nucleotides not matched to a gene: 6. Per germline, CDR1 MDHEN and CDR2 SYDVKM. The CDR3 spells CASRGQGNSYGYTF. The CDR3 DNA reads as TGTGCCAGCAGGGGACAGGGAAACTCCTATGGCTACACCTTC.

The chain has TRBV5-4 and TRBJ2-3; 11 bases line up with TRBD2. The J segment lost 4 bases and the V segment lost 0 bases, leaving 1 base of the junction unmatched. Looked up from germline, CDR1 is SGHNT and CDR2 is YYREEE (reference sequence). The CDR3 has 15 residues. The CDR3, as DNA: TGTGCCAGCAGCTTGGGTAGCGGGGGGGCAGATACGCAGTATTTT. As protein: CASSLGSGGADTQYF.

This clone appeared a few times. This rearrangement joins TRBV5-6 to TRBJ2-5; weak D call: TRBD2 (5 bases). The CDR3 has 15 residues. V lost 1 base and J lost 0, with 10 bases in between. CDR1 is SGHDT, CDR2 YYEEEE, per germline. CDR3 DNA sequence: TGTGCCAGCAGCTTGCCAGGCGGGTACCAAGAGACCCAGTACTTC. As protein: CASSLPGGYQETQYF. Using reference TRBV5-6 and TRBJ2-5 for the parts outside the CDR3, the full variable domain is DAGVTQSPTHLIKTRGQQVTLRCSPKSGHDTVSWYQQALGQGPQFIFQYYEEEERQRGNFPDRFSGHQFPNYSSELNVNALLLGDSALYLCASSLPGGYQETQYFGPGTRLLVL.

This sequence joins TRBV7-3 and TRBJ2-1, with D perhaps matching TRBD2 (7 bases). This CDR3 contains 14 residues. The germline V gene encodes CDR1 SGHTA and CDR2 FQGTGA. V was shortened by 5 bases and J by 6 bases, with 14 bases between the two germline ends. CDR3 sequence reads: CASSNGGTLNEQFF. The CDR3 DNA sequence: TGTGCCAGCAGCAACGGGGGGACACTCAATGAGCAGTTCTTC.

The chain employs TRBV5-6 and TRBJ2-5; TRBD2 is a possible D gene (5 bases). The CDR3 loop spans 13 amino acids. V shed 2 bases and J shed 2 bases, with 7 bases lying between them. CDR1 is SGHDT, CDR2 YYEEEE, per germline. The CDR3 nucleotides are TGTGCCAGCAGCTTTTGGGAGCAAGAGACCCAGTACTTC. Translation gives CASSFWEQETQYF.

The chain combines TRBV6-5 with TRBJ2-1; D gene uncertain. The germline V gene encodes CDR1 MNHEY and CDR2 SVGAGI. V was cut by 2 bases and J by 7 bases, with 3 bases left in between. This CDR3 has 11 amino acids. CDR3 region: CASSYLNEQFF. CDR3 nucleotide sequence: TGTGCCAGCAGTTACCTGAATGAGCAGTTCTTC.

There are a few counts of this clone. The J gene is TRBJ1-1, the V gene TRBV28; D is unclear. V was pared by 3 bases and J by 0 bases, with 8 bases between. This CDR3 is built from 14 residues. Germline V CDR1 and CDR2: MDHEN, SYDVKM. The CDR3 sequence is CASSFTALNTEAFF. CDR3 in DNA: TGTGCCAGCAGTTTCACAGCTTTGAACACTGAAGCTTTCTTT.

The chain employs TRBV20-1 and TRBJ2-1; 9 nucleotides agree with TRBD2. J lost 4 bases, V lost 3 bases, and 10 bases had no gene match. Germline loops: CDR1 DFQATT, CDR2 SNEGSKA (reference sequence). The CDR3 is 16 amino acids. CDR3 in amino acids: CSASVPSGERYNEQFF. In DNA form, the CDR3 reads TGCAGTGCTAGTGTCCCTAGCGGGGAGAGATACAATGAGCAGTTCTTC.

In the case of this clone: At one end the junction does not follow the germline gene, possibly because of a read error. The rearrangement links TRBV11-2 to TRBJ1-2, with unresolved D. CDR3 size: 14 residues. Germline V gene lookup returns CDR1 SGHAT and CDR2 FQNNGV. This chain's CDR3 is CASSLLFRGYGYTF. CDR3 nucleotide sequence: TGTGCCAGTAGCTTGCTATTCCGCGGCTATGGCTACACCTTC.

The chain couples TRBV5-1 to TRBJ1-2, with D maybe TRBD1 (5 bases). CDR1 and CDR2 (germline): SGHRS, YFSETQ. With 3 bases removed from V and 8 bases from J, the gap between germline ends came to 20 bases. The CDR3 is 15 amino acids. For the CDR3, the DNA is TGCGCCAGCAGCTCGTGGACACATCTAGATGGGGGCTACACCTTC. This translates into CASSSWTHLDGGYTF.

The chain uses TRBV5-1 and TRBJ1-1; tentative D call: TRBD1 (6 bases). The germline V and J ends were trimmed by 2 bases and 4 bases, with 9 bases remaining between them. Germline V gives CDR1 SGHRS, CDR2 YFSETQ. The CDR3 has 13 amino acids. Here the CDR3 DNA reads TGCGCCAGCAGCTTCACAGGGATCACTGAAGCTTTCTTT. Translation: CASSFTGITEAFF. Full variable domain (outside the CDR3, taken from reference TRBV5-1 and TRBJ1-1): KAGVTQTPRYLIKTRGQQVTLSCSPISGHRSVSWYQQTPGQGLQFLFEYFSETQRNKGNFPGRFSGRQFSNSRSEMNVSTLELGDSALYLCASSFTGITEAFFGQGTRLTVV.

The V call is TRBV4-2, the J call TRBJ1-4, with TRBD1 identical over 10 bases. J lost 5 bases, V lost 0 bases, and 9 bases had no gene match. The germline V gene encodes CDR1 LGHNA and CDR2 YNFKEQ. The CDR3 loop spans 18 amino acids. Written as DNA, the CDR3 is TGTGCCAGCAGCCAAGATTCCTACCGGACAGGGGGGAATGAAAAACTGTTTTTT. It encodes CASSQDSYRTGGNEKLFF.

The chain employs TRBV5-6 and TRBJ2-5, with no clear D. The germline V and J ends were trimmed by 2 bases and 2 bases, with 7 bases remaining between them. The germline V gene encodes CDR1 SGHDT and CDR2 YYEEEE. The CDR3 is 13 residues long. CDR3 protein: CASSLSDQETQYF. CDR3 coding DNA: TGTGCCAGCAGCTTATCAGATCAAGAGACCCAGTACTTC.

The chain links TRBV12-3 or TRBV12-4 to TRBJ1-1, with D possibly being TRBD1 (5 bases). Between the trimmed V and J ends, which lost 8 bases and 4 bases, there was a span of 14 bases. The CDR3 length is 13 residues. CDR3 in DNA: TGTGCCAGCTCATTCAGGGTTGGCACTGAAGCTTTCTTT. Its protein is CASSFRVGTEAFF.

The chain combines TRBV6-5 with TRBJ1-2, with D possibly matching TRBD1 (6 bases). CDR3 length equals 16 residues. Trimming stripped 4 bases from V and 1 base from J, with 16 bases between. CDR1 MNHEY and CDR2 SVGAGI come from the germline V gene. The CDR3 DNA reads TGTGCCAGCAGTTCTCGACCGCCGGACAGTAACTATGGCTACACCTTC. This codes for CASSSRPPDSNYGYTF.